The text below deals with one TCR beta chain. Its cognate antigen has yet to be identified. The record has no base qualities; no much larger clone is one base away. V is cut back by 0 bases and J by 4 bases, with 6 bases in the junction unmatched. The CDR3 runs 16 residues from the cysteine to the phenylalanine. Only the CDR3 part of the read is kept: 48 bases, read in frame from the first base. According to the germline V gene, CDR1 reads SGDLS and CDR2 reads YYNGEE. TCRbeta CDR3 regions were amplified from genomic DNA by means of the immunoSEQ Assay, a bias-controlled multiplex PCR. Turning to the authors' computational methods: Within the assay, amplification of reference gene primers was used to estimate how many nucleated cells each sample contained. Sequence reads were collapsed and filtered to measure the absolute abundance of every unique TCRbeta CDR3 rearrangement. Productive Simpson clonality was computed per sample as the square root of Simpson's diversity index over productive rearrangements. TCRdb stores this immuneACCESS table with in-frame sequences only. Part of the clones is absent; in the studies checked, under half of the shortfall reflects unresolved V genes, and no reason is known for the rest. D and trimming were read from the DNA, whereas the V and J calls and clone size are those reported in that table. The sample contains hundreds of thousands of clones, about 90% of them found a single time. Jointly, the top ten make up about an eighth of the sample.

The sample comes from a study of blood T cell repertoires in COVID-19 (dated by TCRdb to about 2020). Notes on the research overall: Samples covering the acute and convalescent phases of COVID-19 were provided by collaborators in the United States, Italy and Spain. The prospective study material was composed of cDNA or gDNA derived from T cells, B-cell-depleted T cells, or PBMCs. The dataset comprised deeply sampled blood TCRbeta repertoires from subjects exposed to, actively infected with, or recovered from COVID-19. The repertoires were made available in a free public database intended to serve as a resource for research on the immune response to SARS-CoV-2. The samples were drawn from two sources: the first 160 participants of the ongoing ImmuneRACE study, and 1,000 to 1,500 subjects contributed by 6 global collaborators. Sample metadata almost always included a de-identified subject ID, COVID-19 status, age in years and sex. Where available, HLA class I and class II types were obtained from metadata supplied by the sample provider rather than from assay-based typing.

General findings and caveats noted by the study authors: The amount of clinical and demographic metadata varied by source and participant and was provided uncurated.

Another Seattle source contributed samples from volunteer blood donors who had recovered from COVID-19. Each collaborating institution followed its own protocols to collect whole blood in K2EDTA tubes. Collaborator samples were shipped for TCRbeta analysis as frozen whole blood, isolated PBMCs, or DNA extracted from either sample type. Recombination connected TRBV9 to TRBJ2-1, and 8 bases in between align with TRBD2. The sequence was collected from a woman under 30 who had recovered from COVID-19. The sample taken for sequencing was peripheral blood. This receptor carries the CDR3 CASSVVPGGSYNEQFF. The DNA reads TGTGCCAGCAGCGTAGTTCCGGGGGGGTCTTACAATGAGCAGTTCTTC.